This entry concerns a single T cell receptor beta chain. No antigen is known for it. The record has no base qualities; no much larger clone is one base away. This record belongs to a study of blood T cell repertoires in COVID-19 (dated by TCRdb to the early 2020s). In terms of the full investigation: Samples from collaborators originated in the United States, Italy and Spain and spanned both the acute and convalescent phases of COVID-19. Sample metadata almost always included a de-identified subject ID, COVID-19 status, age in years and sex. Samples were obtained from the ongoing ImmuneRACE study (first 160 participants) and from roughly 1,300 subjects provided by 6 global collaborators. The material from the prospective study consisted of cDNA or gDNA derived from T cells, B-cell-depleted T cells, or PBMCs. The repertoires were made available in a free public database intended to serve as a resource for research on the immune response to SARS-CoV-2. Where available, HLA class I and class II types were obtained from metadata supplied by the sample provider rather than from assay-based typing. The dataset comprised deeply sampled blood TCRbeta repertoires from subjects exposed to, actively infected with, or recovered from COVID-19. The study at large found these results: Clinical and demographic metadata were provided uncurated, with the amount varying by source and participant.

Whole blood was collected in K2EDTA tubes by collaborating institutions according to the institutions' own protocols. For TCRbeta analysis, collaborator samples were shipped as frozen whole blood, as isolated PBMCs, or as DNA extracted from either sample type. The CDR3 holds 14 amino acids from the cysteine to the phenylalanine. The sequence is cut down to CDR3 DNA, 42 bases in frame from base 1. V is trimmed back by 4 bases and J by 6 bases, and the junction contains 3 bases that no gene match accounts for. The germline V gene (reference sequence) sets CDR1 to SEHNR and CDR2 to FQNEAQ. TCRbeta CDR3 regions were amplified from genomic DNA by means of the immunoSEQ Assay, a bias-controlled multiplex PCR. On the authors' methods: Nucleated cell counts per sample were estimated from amplification of reference gene primers within the assay. To quantify the absolute abundance of each unique TCRbeta CDR3 rearrangement, sequence reads were collapsed and filtered. Productive Simpson clonality was computed per sample as the square root of Simpson's diversity index over productive rearrangements. The immuneACCESS repertoire file appears here via TCRdb, limited to in-frame rearrangements. These files lack a portion of the clones; in checked studies, under half of the deficit traces to unresolved V genes, and the cause of the others is not known. Clonal size and the V and J genes are those of that table, whereas D and trimming came from the DNA. The sample table holds roughly 150,000 clones, of which around 82% were seen once. Over 7% of the sample goes to the ten largest clones.

The rearranged chain carries TRBV7-9 and TRBJ1-2, and 12 junction bases match TRBD1. The sequencing sample was made of peripheral blood. The sequence derives from a human donor in a cohort sampled during active COVID-19. The CDR3 sequence is CASSWGTGGDGYTF. The nucleotide sequence reads as follows: TGTGCCAGCAGCTGGGGGACAGGGGGCGATGGCTACACCTTC.